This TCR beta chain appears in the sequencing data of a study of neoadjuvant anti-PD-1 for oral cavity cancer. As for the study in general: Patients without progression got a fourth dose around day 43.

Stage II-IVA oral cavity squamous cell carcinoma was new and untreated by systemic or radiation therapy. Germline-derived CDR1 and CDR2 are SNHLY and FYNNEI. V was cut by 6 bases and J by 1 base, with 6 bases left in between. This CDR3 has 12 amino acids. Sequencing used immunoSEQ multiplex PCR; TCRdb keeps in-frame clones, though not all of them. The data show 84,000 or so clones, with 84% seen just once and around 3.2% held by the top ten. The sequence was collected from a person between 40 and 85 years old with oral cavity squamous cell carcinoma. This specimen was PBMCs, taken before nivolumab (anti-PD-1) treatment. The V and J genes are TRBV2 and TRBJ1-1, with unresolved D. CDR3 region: CASRKGNTEAFF. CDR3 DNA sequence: TGTGCCAGCAGGAAGGGGAACACTGAAGCTTTCTTT.